The 30 T cell receptor beta chains below were found in one sample sequenced in a study of T cell responses to AZD1222 COVID-19 vaccine. TCRdb keeps only in-frame clones here, not all; method: immunoSEQ multiplex PCR. This sample has roughly 140,000 clones, with about 92% found just once. Here the sequenced sample was peripheral blood, taken 28 days after the second AZD1222 dose. The receptors originated from an adult who received the AZD1222 COVID-19 vaccine.

The V call is TRBV5-1, the J call TRBJ2-2; D is undetermined. V lost 4 bases to trimming and J lost 7 bases, with 8 bases between them. Germline values: CDR1 SGHRS, CDR2 YFSETQ. There are 12 residues in the CDR3. CDR3 protein: CASSLLDGELFF. CDR3 coding DNA: TGCGCCAGCAGCCTTTTAGACGGGGAGCTGTTTTTT.

The gene calls are TRBV30 and TRBJ1-1; D is unclear. Trimming left V 0 bases short and J 5 bases short, with 7 bases between. Germline V gene data show CDR1 as GTSNPN and CDR2 as SVGIG (reference sequence). This CDR3 has 12 amino acids. The CDR3: CAWSVVLTEAFF. The CDR3 nucleotides read TGTGCCTGGAGTGTTGTACTAACTGAAGCTTTCTTT. The full variable domain, completed using reference TRBV30 and TRBJ1-1, is SQTIHQWPATLVQPVGSPLSLECTVEGTSNPNLYWYRQAAGRGLQLLFYSVGIGQISSEVPQNLSASRPQDRQFILSSKKLLLSDSGFYLCAWSVVLTEAFFGQGTRLTVV.

This chain links TRBV11-3 with TRBJ2-5; D is unresolved. This CDR3 spans 15 amino acids. Germline loops: CDR1 SGHNT, CDR2 YENEEA. The germline V and J ends were trimmed by 5 bases and 5 bases, with 18 bases remaining between them. CDR3 region: CASSPGKRVLETQYF. CDR3 in DNA: TGTGCCAGCAGCCCAGGCAAAAGAGTCCTGGAGACCCAGTACTTC.

The J gene is TRBJ1-5, the V gene TRBV10-3; 10 nucleotides match TRBD1. Germline loops: CDR1 ENHRY, CDR2 SYGVKD. This CDR3 is built from 15 residues. With V trimmed by 5 bases and J by 3 bases, 4 bases remained unmatched. In DNA, the CDR3 is TGTGCCATCAGTACCGGGACAGGGGTCAATCAGCCCCAGCATTTT. Protein product: CAISTGTGVNQPQHF.

The V call is TRBV2, the J call TRBJ2-2; D remains unclear. The CDR3 totals 11 residues. CDR1 and CDR2 (germline): SNHLY, FYNNEI. The germline V and J ends were trimmed by 9 bases and 2 bases, with 4 bases remaining between them. The CDR3 coding sequence is TGTGCCAGAACTAACACCGGGGAGCTGTTTTTT. Translation gives CARTNTGELFF.

The chain links TRBV10-3 to TRBJ2-3; 8 bases match TRBD1. This CDR3 has 15 amino acids. V gave up 6 bases and J gave up 2 bases; unmatched junction bases: 7. Germline V CDR1 and CDR2: ENHRY, SYGVKD. The CDR3 bases are TGTGCCATCAGCAGAGACAGGGGCCTCACAGATACGCAGTATTTT. Amino acids: CAISRDRGLTDTQYF.

This sequence joins TRBV28 and TRBJ1-2; D gene ambiguous. CDR1 is MDHEN and CDR2 is SYDVKM in the germline V gene. The CDR3 is 12 residues long. The CDR3 DNA sequence: TGTAGCTCCGGGGTAGGTGACTATGGCTACACCTTC. Translation: CSSGVGDYGYTF.

The chain is built from TRBV30 and TRBJ2-3; D not certain. Germline lookup yields CDR1 GTSNPN and CDR2 SVGIG (reference sequence). CDR3 length: 11 residues. With 4 bases removed from V and 4 bases from J, the gap between germline ends came to 6 bases. The CDR3 DNA follows: TGTGCCTGGATTAGACCAGATACGCAGTATTTT. This gives the protein CAWIRPDTQYF.

This rearrangement joins TRBV2 to TRBJ1-4, with 7 positions matching TRBD1. This CDR3 is built from 13 residues. Germline-derived CDR1 and CDR2 are SNHLY and FYNNEI. Trimming at V came to 7 bases and at J to 5 bases, leaving 4 bases not matched to a gene. Here the CDR3 reads CASKRTGNEKLFF. The DNA for the CDR3 is TGTGCCAGCAAGAGGACAGGCAATGAAAAACTGTTTTTT.

The V gene is TRBV5-8, the J gene TRBJ1-3; a possible D gene is TRBD1 (5 bases). Between the trimmed V and J ends, which lost 2 bases and 0 bases, there was a span of 12 bases. Germline V gene data show CDR1 as SGHTS and CDR2 as YDEGEE. The CDR3 sequence is 16 residues long. CDR3 loop: CASSLGQGFSGNTIYF. CDR3 in DNA: TGTGCCAGCAGCTTAGGGCAGGGATTCTCTGGAAACACCATATATTTT.

About this clone itself: One end of the junction varies from germline; a read error may be responsible. The rearrangement joins TRBV6-1 to TRBJ1-1; no clear D. Germline lookup yields CDR1 MNHNS and CDR2 SASEGT. The CDR3 has 11 residues. The CDR3 spells CASSEGGRGFF. CDR3 nucleotide sequence: TGTGCCAGCAGTGAAGGGGGAAGAGGTTTTTTT.

The rearrangement joins TRBV7-2 to TRBJ1-5; TRBD1 matches at 7 bases. Germline lookup yields CDR1 SGHTA and CDR2 FQGNSA. The CDR3 contains 14 residues. J lost 2 bases, V lost 5 bases, and 3 bases had no gene match. The CDR3 nucleotides are TGTGCCAGCAGCGACAGGGTAGGCAATCAGCCCCAGCATTTT. This encodes CASSDRVGNQPQHF.

The chain employs TRBV20-1 and TRBJ2-7, with 8 bases aligning to TRBD1. The CDR3 length is 11 residues. Germline values: CDR1 DFQATT, CDR2 SNEGSKA (reference sequence). Trimming took 0 bases from V and 8 from J; bases not matched to a gene: 0. CDR3 sequence (DNA): TGCAGTGCTAGAGACAGGGGGCAGCAGTACTTC. Encoded protein: CSARDRGQQYF.

The V call is TRBV7-2, the J call TRBJ2-7; 12 bases are a match to TRBD2. Looked up from germline, CDR1 is SGHTA and CDR2 is FQGNSA. J gave up 3 bases and V 2 bases, and 2 bases lay outside the gene matches. The CDR3 contains 15 residues. For the CDR3, the DNA is TGTGCCAGCAGCTTAAGACTAGCGGGAGTCTACGAGCAGTACTTC. Translating it yields CASSLRLAGVYEQYF.

The chain links TRBV2 to TRBJ1-4; weak D call: TRBD1 (6 bases). V lost 6 bases to trimming and J lost 11 bases, with 13 bases between them. The CDR3 runs 12 residues. Germline loops: CDR1 SNHLY, CDR2 FYNNEI. In DNA form, the CDR3 reads TGTGCCAGCAGCGGGGGCCAAGGGAAACTGTTTTTT. This translates into CASSGGQGKLFF.

The chain recombines TRBV28 with TRBJ2-7; 7 bases agree with TRBD1. This CDR3 region has 12 residues. J lost 3 bases, V lost 8 bases, and 4 bases had no gene match. The germline gives CDR1 MDHEN, CDR2 SYDVKM. CDR3 residues: CASSTGHYEQYF. The CDR3 DNA is TGTGCCAGCTCGACAGGGCACTACGAGCAGTACTTC.

V is TRBV4-1 and J is TRBJ2-5; possibly TRBD2 for D (7 bases). This CDR3 comprises 15 residues. Germline V gene lookup returns CDR1 MGHRA and CDR2 YSYEKL. Between the trimmed V and J ends, which lost 4 bases and 5 bases, there was a span of 17 bases. As DNA, the CDR3 is TGCGCCAGCAGCCTGGGAGGGGGGCTGTTGGAGACCCAGTACTTC. It encodes CASSLGGGLLETQYF.

With regard to this clone: The junction shows a germline mismatch at one end, possibly a read error. The chain links TRBV11-3 to TRBJ1-1, with D possibly being TRBD1 (5 bases). The germline CDR1 and CDR2 sequences are SGHNT and YENEEA. The CDR3 is made up of 14 amino acids. The chain's CDR3 is CASRLDSMDTEAFF. The CDR3 coding sequence is TGTGCCAGCAGATTAGACAGTATGGACACTGAAGCTTTCTTT.

The chain is built from TRBV7-2 and TRBJ2-3; D unclear. Germline assignment: CDR1 SGHTA and CDR2 FQGNSA. The V gene lost 3 bases and the J gene lost 3 bases, with 4 bases spanning the gap. This CDR3 has 12 amino acids. Here the CDR3 reads CASSFSTDTQYF. DNA of the CDR3: TGTGCCAGCAGCTTCTCTACAGATACGCAGTATTTT.

V is TRBV28 and J is TRBJ2-7, with a possible D match to TRBD2 (6 bases). Trimming took off 7 bases at V and 0 bases at J, with 22 bases between the two ends. CDR1 is MDHEN, CDR2 SYDVKM, per germline. The CDR3 covers 17 residues. CDR3 region: CASTAWGIAAGSYEQYF. CDR3 DNA sequence: TGTGCCAGCACCGCATGGGGCATAGCGGCGGGCTCCTACGAGCAGTACTTC.

The chain couples TRBV3-1 (or the pseudogene TRBV3-2) to TRBJ2-3; possible D gene TRBD2, 5 bases. This CDR3 comprises 17 residues. Germline V gene sequence: CDR1 LGHDT, CDR2 YNNKEL (reference sequence). V lost 4 bases and J 6 bases, leaving 23 bases between the germline ends. The CDR3 sequence is CASSPRINILGSDTQYF. The CDR3 coding sequence is TGTGCCAGCAGCCCCCGAATTAACATACTAGGTTCGGATACGCAGTATTTT.

This clone was counted ten times or more. The genes are TRBV10-1 and TRBJ2-6; the D is unclear. Trimming removed 4 bases at V and 0 bases at J, with 7 bases between. The V gene's germline CDR1 is WNHNN and CDR2 SYGVQD (reference sequence). This CDR3 has 15 residues. The CDR3 sequence: CASSGISSGANVLTF. In DNA, the CDR3 is TGCGCCAGCAGTGGGATATCCTCTGGGGCCAACGTCCTGACTTTC.

This clone has only a few counts. The V call is TRBV21-1, the J call TRBJ2-7; no DNA check was done on the table's D call, TRBD1. TRBV21-1 is assigned pseudogene status. This CDR3 is built from 14 residues. DNA for the CDR3: TGTGCCAGCAGCTGGGACAGGGCCTTCCACGAGCAGTACTTC. Amino acids: CASSWDRAFHEQYF.

V usage is TRBV2 and J usage is TRBJ1-2; TRBD1 matches 8 bases. J lost 8 bases, V lost 7 bases, and 6 bases had no gene match. The CDR3 sequence is 12 residues long. In germline, CDR1 is SNHLY, CDR2 FYNNEI. CDR3 sequence: CASTQGARGYTF. The CDR3 DNA follows: TGTGCCAGCACCCAGGGGGCAAGAGGCTACACCTTC.

The V call is TRBV6-4, the J call TRBJ2-2; no clear D. The CDR3 spans 19 residues. From germline, CDR1 is MRHNA and CDR2 SNTAGT. The ends were cut back, 0 bases at V and 4 bases at J, with 21 bases in the middle. The CDR3 nucleotides are TGTGCCAGCAGTGACTCTTATTTTGAGGCCCTGATGGGCACCGGGGAGCTGTTTTTT. This translates into CASSDSYFEALMGTGELFF.

The chain carries TRBV9 and TRBJ2-1; TRBD2 matches at 12 bases. CDR1 SGDLS and CDR2 YYNGEE come from the germline V gene. V trimming: 7 bases; J trimming: 7 bases; junction bases outside the gene matches: 12. The CDR3 has 16 residues. CDR3 in amino acids: CASSRLAGVSGNEQFF. In nucleotides, the CDR3 is TGTGCCAGCTCCAGACTAGCGGGAGTCTCGGGTAATGAGCAGTTCTTC.

The V and J genes are TRBV19 and TRBJ2-7; TRBD1 aligns across 8 bases. CDR3 size: 17 residues. The junction had 9 bases not matched to a gene; V was cut back by 1 base and J by 1 base. Germline CDR1 and CDR2: LNHDA and SQIVND (reference sequence). DNA of the CDR3: TGTGCCAGTAGTATAGTGGGTCTCCGGGACAGGTCCTACGAGCAGTACTTC. Translated: CASSIVGLRDRSYEQYF. The complete variable domain, with remaining parts taken from reference TRBV19 and TRBJ2-7, reads DGGITQSPKYLFRKEGQNVTLSCEQNLNHDAMYWYRQDPGQGLRLIYYSQIVNDFQKGDIAEGYSVSREKKESFPLTVTSAQKNPTAFYLCASSIVGLRDRSYEQYFGPGTRLTVT.

The rearrangement joins TRBV3-1 (or the pseudogene TRBV3-2) to TRBJ2-3; D not certain. This CDR3 region has 16 residues. Germline CDR1 LGHDT, CDR2 YNNKEL (reference sequence). Trimming took off 0 bases at V and 2 bases at J, with 12 bases between the two ends. CDR3 nucleotide sequence: TGTGCCAGCAGCCAAGAGGGCGCCTCTTCCACAGATACGCAGTATTTT. Amino acid sequence: CASSQEGASSTDTQYF.

J is TRBJ1-1 and V is TRBV7-9; D perhaps matches TRBD1 (6 bases). From germline, CDR1 is SEHNR and CDR2 FQNEAQ (reference sequence). CDR3 length equals 14 residues. V gave up 5 bases and J gave up 6 bases, with 16 bases separating them. CDR3 nucleotide sequence: TGTGCCAGCAGCGAATTGAGGGGGTCCCCTGAAGCTTTCTTT. It is translated as CASSELRGSPEAFF.

This clone was seen a single time. The chain uses TRBV5-1 and TRBJ2-1, with D perhaps TRBD2 (5 bases). This CDR3 contains 15 residues. The V gene lost 0 bases and the J gene lost 6 bases, with 13 bases spanning the gap. In germline, CDR1 is SGHRS, CDR2 YFSETQ. The CDR3 sequence is CASSLATGYRNEQFF. CDR3 nucleotide sequence: TGCGCCAGCAGCTTGGCTACGGGGTACCGCAATGAGCAGTTCTTC. The whole variable domain, remainder taken from reference TRBV5-1 and TRBJ2-1, is KAGVTQTPRYLIKTRGQQVTLSCSPISGHRSVSWYQQTPGQGLQFLFEYFSETQRNKGNFPGRFSGRQFSNSRSEMNVSTLELGDSALYLCASSLATGYRNEQFFGPGTRLTVL.